The 25 T cell receptor beta chains presented below share a single source sample, sequenced in a study of blood T cell repertoires in COVID-19. Measured with immunoSEQ multiplex PCR; TCRdb has only the in-frame clones, and not every one. The sample shows some 260,000 clones, roughly 84% of them seen only once. Sequences were obtained from peripheral blood. These receptors were taken from a woman between 40 and 55 years old with active or convalescent COVID-19.

V gene TRBV6-2 or TRBV6-3 combines with J gene TRBJ2-7; D uncertain. Germline CDR1 MNHEY, CDR2 SVGEGT. The CDR3 runs 15 residues. The V end was cut by 0 bases, the J end by 2 bases, with 11 bases between. The CDR3 sequence: CASSYSRANPYEQYV. CDR3 sequence (DNA): TGTGCCAGCAGTTACTCGAGAGCCAACCCCTACGAGCAGTACGTC.

The chain links TRBV7-2 to TRBJ1-2, with 7 bases identical to TRBD1. The germline CDR1 and CDR2 sequences are SGHTA and FQGNSA. After removal of 4 bases from V and 8 bases from J, the junction contained 7 bases not matched to a gene. The CDR3 contains 13 residues. The CDR3 is CASSSRTGNGYTF. In nucleotides, the CDR3 is TGTGCCAGCAGCTCAAGGACAGGTAACGGCTACACCTTC.

The chain joins TRBV5-4 to TRBJ2-5, with D unclear. V was pared by 1 base and J by 1 base, with 8 bases between. The CDR3 length is 14 residues. The V gene's germline CDR1 is SGHNT and CDR2 YYREEE (reference sequence). CDR3 in amino acids: CASSLISIQETQYF. Written as DNA, the CDR3 is TGTGCCAGCAGCTTGATTAGTATCCAAGAGACCCAGTACTTC.

The chain combines TRBV6-5 with TRBJ1-1; maybe TRBD1 (6 bases). This CDR3 has 13 residues. The V and J ends lost 10 bases and 2 bases respectively, with 14 bases between them. CDR1 is MNHEY and CDR2 is SVGAGI in the germline V gene. The DNA for the CDR3 is TGTGCCATCAGGACAGTTCTAAACACTGAAGCTTTCTTT. This encodes CAIRTVLNTEAFF.

This clone was seen more than once but under ten times. In the same sample, other DNA sequences code for this CDR3. The chain is built from TRBV6-5 and TRBJ2-7; 8 nucleotides agree with TRBD1. J gave up 0 bases and V 6 bases, and 7 bases lay outside the gene matches. This CDR3 has 15 residues. Germline values: CDR1 MNHEY, CDR2 SVGAGI. The chain's CDR3 is CASRTGTGSSYEQYF. DNA of the CDR3: TGTGCCAGCAGAACCGGGACAGGAAGCTCCTACGAGCAGTACTTC.

This chain uses TRBV19 with TRBJ1-1, with D possibly being TRBD1 (5 bases). CDR1 is LNHDA, CDR2 SQIVND, per germline (reference sequence). The length of the CDR3 is 14 residues. V was pared by 3 bases and J by 6 bases, with 14 bases between. The CDR3 loop is CASSMVREKAEAFF. CDR3 coding DNA: TGTGCCAGTAGTATGGTCAGGGAAAAGGCTGAAGCTTTCTTT.

The V gene is TRBV20-1, the J gene TRBJ1-2; TRBD1 matches at 8 bases. The CDR3 is 15 residues long. The germline V gene has CDR1 DFQATT and CDR2 SNEGSKA (reference sequence). V lost 3 bases to trimming and J lost 4 bases; unmatched junction nucleotides: 10. CDR3 DNA: TGCAGTGCTAGTCCCCCGACAGGGGCCCCCTATGGCTACACCTTC. It encodes CSASPPTGAPYGYTF.

The V call is TRBV18, the J call TRBJ2-2; 8 bases are a match to TRBD2. CDR3 size: 15 residues. Looked up from germline, CDR1 is KGHSH and CDR2 is LQKENI. Germline trimming cut 2 bases from V and 7 bases from J; bases unmatched to any gene: 6. The CDR3 coding sequence is TGTGCCAGCTCACCAAGTCGGGGGGGCGACGGGGAGCTGTTTTTT. Its protein is CASSPSRGGDGELFF.

The rearrangement joins TRBV6-5 to TRBJ2-5; 7 bases fit TRBD2. J was trimmed by 3 bases and V by 3 bases; bases with no gene match: 4. The CDR3 contains 14 residues. CDR1 MNHEY and CDR2 SVGAGI come from the germline V gene. The CDR3 is CASSYREEKETQYF. Here the CDR3 DNA reads TGTGCCAGCAGTTATCGGGAGGAAAAAGAGACCCAGTACTTC.

V is TRBV18 and J is TRBJ1-2; no clear D. Germline V CDR1 and CDR2: KGHSH, LQKENI. The germline V and J ends were trimmed by 0 bases and 5 bases, with 10 bases remaining between them. The CDR3 has 14 residues. CDR3 protein: CASSPPAGGYGYTF. CDR3 nucleotides: TGTGCCAGCTCACCACCAGCAGGAGGTTATGGCTACACCTTC.

This chain joins TRBV5-4 and TRBJ2-1, with a possible D match to TRBD2 (5 bases). Germline lookup yields CDR1 SGHNT and CDR2 YYREEE (reference sequence). CDR3 length equals 12 residues. With 3 bases removed from V and 7 bases from J, the gap between germline ends came to 8 bases. In nucleotides, the CDR3 is TGTGCCAGCAGCTCGTCGGGGAATGAGCAGTTCTTC. Protein sequence: CASSSSGNEQFF.

V and J are TRBV6-6 and TRBJ1-5; no firm D call. The V gene lost 5 bases and the J gene lost 5 bases, with 13 bases spanning the gap. The CDR3 is 14 amino acids. Per germline, CDR1 MNHNY and CDR2 SVGAGI (reference sequence). The CDR3 reads CASSSHAGDQPQHF. The CDR3 DNA is TGTGCCAGCAGTAGTCATGCGGGAGATCAGCCCCAGCATTTT.

The V and J genes are TRBV6-1 and TRBJ1-5, with TRBD1 identical over 9 bases. This CDR3 has 17 amino acids. The V gene's germline CDR1 is MNHNS and CDR2 SASEGT. V was pared by 3 bases and J by 3 bases, with 9 bases of the junction left unmatched. The CDR3 loop reads CASSDQQGAGANQPQHF. The CDR3 DNA follows: TGTGCCAGCAGTGACCAACAGGGGGCGGGGGCCAATCAGCCCCAGCATTTT.

The V gene is TRBV19, the J gene TRBJ2-1; 9 bases are a match to TRBD2. The CDR3 consists of 16 residues. Germline CDR1 reads LNHDA; CDR2 reads SQIVND (reference sequence). The junction had 9 bases not matched to a gene; V was cut back by 5 bases and J by 4 bases. The CDR3 loop reads CASSYGGGVGYNEQFF. The CDR3 region has the DNA TGTGCCAGTAGTTATGGCGGGGGGGTTGGGTACAATGAGCAGTTCTTC.

This chain uses TRBV10-3 with TRBJ1-6; the match to TRBD1 covers 9 bases. The CDR3 is 15 amino acids. CDR1 is ENHRY and CDR2 is SYGVKD in the germline V gene. Trimming at V came to 4 bases and at J to 10 bases, leaving 8 bases not matched to a gene. In DNA form, the CDR3 reads TGTGCCATCAGTGGCCGGGACAGGGTAGGCTCACCCCTCCACTTT. It is translated as CAISGRDRVGSPLHF.

On this clone itself: A single base separates this from a much larger clone, so it may be a read error. This chain links TRBV7-9 with TRBJ1-2, with 9 positions matching TRBD1. Germline V gene sequence: CDR1 SEHNR, CDR2 FQNEAQ (reference sequence). V lost 1 base to trimming and J lost 6 bases; unmatched junction nucleotides: 0. This CDR3 spans 13 amino acids. Here the CDR3 DNA reads TGTGCCAGCAGCTTAGGGACAGGGGATGGCTACACCTTC. Translating it yields CASSLGTGDGYTF.

This chain links TRBV7-9 with TRBJ2-2; 8 bases are a match to TRBD1. The CDR3 has 14 residues. V trimming: 1 base; J trimming: 5 bases; junction bases outside the gene matches: 0. CDR1 is SEHNR and CDR2 is FQNEAQ in the germline V gene (reference sequence). CDR3 sequence reads: CASSLGTGTGELFF. The CDR3 region has the DNA TGTGCCAGCAGCTTAGGGACAGGGACCGGGGAGCTGTTTTTT.

CDR3 in amino acids: CASTSLAGETQYF. In nucleotides, the CDR3 is TGCGCCAGCACATCCCTAGCCGGGGAGACCCAGTACTTC. J is TRBJ2-5 and V is TRBV5-1; TRBD2 might be the D (5 bases). The CDR3 contains 13 residues. The germline V gene has CDR1 SGHRS and CDR2 YFSETQ. Between the trimmed V and J ends, which lost 6 bases and 5 bases, there was a span of 14 bases.

V is TRBV2 and J is TRBJ1-2; a possible D gene is TRBD1 (5 bases). The CDR3 covers 14 residues. V shed 5 bases and J shed 6 bases, with 16 bases lying between them. The germline CDR1 and CDR2 sequences are SNHLY and FYNNEI. CDR3 sequence (DNA): TGTGCCAGCAGTCACAGGCCGCCGGGGGATGGCTACACCTTC. It yields the protein CASSHRPPGDGYTF.

This clone was picked up a small number of times. The chain is built from TRBV6-1 and TRBJ1-2; TRBD1 matches at 10 bases. The CDR3 length is 17 residues. Trimming removed 2 bases from V and 7 bases from J; junction bases left unmatched: 13. Germline lookup yields CDR1 MNHNS and CDR2 SASEGT. The CDR3 here is CASSELGQGLSLFGYTF. The DNA for the CDR3 is TGTGCCAGCAGTGAATTGGGACAGGGGTTAAGTCTTTTTGGCTACACCTTC.

This sequence joins TRBV19 and TRBJ1-5, with unresolved D. Germline-derived CDR1 and CDR2 are LNHDA and SQIVND (reference sequence). V lost 7 bases, J lost 0 bases, and 19 bases lay in between. The CDR3 has 17 amino acids. The CDR3 loop reads CASTTDGRMFSNQPQHF. The CDR3 DNA is TGTGCCAGTACCACGGACGGGAGAATGTTTAGCAATCAGCCCCAGCATTTT.

The table lists this clone with a few counts. This sequence joins TRBV5-1 and TRBJ2-5, with D uncertain. Looked up from germline, CDR1 is SGHRS and CDR2 is YFSETQ. The CDR3 has 14 amino acids. V lost 2 bases to trimming and J lost 2 bases, with 10 bases between them. CDR3 sequence (DNA): TGCGCCAGCAGCTTACGCGGAAGGCAAGAGACCCAGTACTTC. It translates to CASSLRGRQETQYF.

The V gene is TRBV28, the J gene TRBJ1-5; unclear D gene. CDR1 and CDR2 from the germline V gene are MDHEN and SYDVKM. V was cut by 4 bases and J by 5 bases, with 15 bases left in between. The CDR3 is 15 amino acids. CDR3: CASSSGPYWDQPQHF. CDR3 nucleotide sequence: TGTGCCAGCAGTTCAGGCCCTTACTGGGATCAGCCCCAGCATTTT. The entire variable domain, with the rest obtained from reference TRBV28 and TRBJ1-5, is as follows: DVKVTQSSRYLVKRTGEKVFLECVQDMDHENMFWYRQDPGLGLRLIYFSYDVKMKEKGDIPEGYSVSREKKERFSLILESASTNQTSMYLCASSSGPYWDQPQHFGDGTRLSIL.

The rearrangement uses TRBV6-4 and TRBJ2-2; D is possibly TRBD2 (5 bases). The CDR3 runs 16 residues. Germline CDR1 is MRHNA and CDR2 is SNTAGT. Trimming stripped 3 bases from V and 1 base from J, with 12 bases between. The CDR3 reads CASSEEGSENTGELFF. The CDR3 nucleotides read TGTGCCAGCAGTGAAGAGGGAAGTGAGAACACCGGGGAGCTGTTTTTT.

Here the CDR3 reads CAWSPPTAMNTEAFF. The CDR3 DNA reads as TGTGCCTGGAGCCCCCCCACAGCCATGAACACTGAAGCTTTCTTT. The J gene is TRBJ1-1, the V gene TRBV30; no clear D gene. The CDR3 runs to 15 residues. The V gene lost 3 bases and the J gene lost 0 bases, with 14 bases spanning the gap. Germline V CDR1 and CDR2: GTSNPN, SVGIG (reference sequence).